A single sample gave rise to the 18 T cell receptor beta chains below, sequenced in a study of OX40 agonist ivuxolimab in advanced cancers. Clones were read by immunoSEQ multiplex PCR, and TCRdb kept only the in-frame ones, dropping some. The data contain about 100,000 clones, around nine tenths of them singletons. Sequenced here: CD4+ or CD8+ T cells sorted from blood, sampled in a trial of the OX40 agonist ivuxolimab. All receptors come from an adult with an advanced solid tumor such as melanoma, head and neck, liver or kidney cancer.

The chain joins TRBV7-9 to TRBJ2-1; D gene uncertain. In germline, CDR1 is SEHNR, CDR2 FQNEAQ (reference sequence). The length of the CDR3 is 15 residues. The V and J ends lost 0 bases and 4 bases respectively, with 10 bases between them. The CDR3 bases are TGTGCCAGCAGCTTAGCCGGAGCAAGTTACAATGAGCAGTTCTTC. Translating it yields CASSLAGASYNEQFF.

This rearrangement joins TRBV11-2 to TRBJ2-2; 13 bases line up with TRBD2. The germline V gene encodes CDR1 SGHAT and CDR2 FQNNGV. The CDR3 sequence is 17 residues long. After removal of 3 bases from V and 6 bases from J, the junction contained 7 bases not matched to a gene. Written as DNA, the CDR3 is TGTGCCAGCAGCTTTCAACTAGCGGGAGGGCCCGCCGGGGAGCTGTTTTTT. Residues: CASSFQLAGGPAGELFF.

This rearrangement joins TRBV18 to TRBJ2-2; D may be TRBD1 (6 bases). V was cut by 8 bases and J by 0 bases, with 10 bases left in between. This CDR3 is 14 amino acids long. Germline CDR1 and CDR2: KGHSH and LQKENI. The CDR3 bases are TGTGCCAGCGACGGACAGACGAACACCGGGGAGCTGTTTTTT. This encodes CASDGQTNTGELFF.

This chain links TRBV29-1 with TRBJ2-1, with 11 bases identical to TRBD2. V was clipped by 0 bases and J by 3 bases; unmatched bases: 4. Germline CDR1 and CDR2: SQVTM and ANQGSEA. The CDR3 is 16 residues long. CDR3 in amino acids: CSVEDQLAGVYNEQFF. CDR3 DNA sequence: TGCAGCGTTGAAGATCAACTAGCGGGAGTCTACAATGAGCAGTTCTTC.

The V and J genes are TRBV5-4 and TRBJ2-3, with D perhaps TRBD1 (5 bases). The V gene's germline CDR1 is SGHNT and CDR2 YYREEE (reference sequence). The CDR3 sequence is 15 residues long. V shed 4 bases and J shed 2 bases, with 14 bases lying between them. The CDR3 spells CASSKDTSTTDTQYF. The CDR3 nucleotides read TGTGCCAGCAGCAAGGACACCAGCACCACAGATACGCAGTATTTT.

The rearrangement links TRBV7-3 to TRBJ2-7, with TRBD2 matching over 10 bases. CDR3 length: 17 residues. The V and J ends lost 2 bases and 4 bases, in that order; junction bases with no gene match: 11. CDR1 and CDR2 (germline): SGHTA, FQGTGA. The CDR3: CASSLVLAGGGAYEQYF. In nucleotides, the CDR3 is TGTGCCAGCAGCTTAGTATTAGCGGGAGGTGGGGCTTACGAGCAGTACTTC.

Here the CDR3 reads CAWNPRDRGLDEQYF. The CDR3, as DNA: TGTGCCTGGAACCCACGGGACAGGGGGCTAGACGAGCAGTACTTC. V gene TRBV30 combines with J gene TRBJ2-7, with 12 bases identical to TRBD1. From germline, CDR1 is GTSNPN and CDR2 SVGIG (reference sequence). The CDR3 sequence is 15 residues long. Trimming removed 4 bases from V and 5 bases from J; junction bases left unmatched: 9. Looking up the rest from reference TRBV30 and TRBJ2-7 gives the full variable domain: SQTIHQWPATLVQPVGSPLSLECTVEGTSNPNLYWYRQAAGRGLQLLFYSVGIGQISSEVPQNLSASRPQDRQFILSSKKLLLSDSGFYLCAWNPRDRGLDEQYFGPGTRLTVT.

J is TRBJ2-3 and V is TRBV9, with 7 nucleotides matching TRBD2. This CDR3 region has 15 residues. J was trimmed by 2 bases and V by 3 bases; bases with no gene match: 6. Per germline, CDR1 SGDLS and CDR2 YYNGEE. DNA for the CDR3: TGTGCCAGCAGCGGGACTAGGCGTTCCACAGATACGCAGTATTTT. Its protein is CASSGTRRSTDTQYF.

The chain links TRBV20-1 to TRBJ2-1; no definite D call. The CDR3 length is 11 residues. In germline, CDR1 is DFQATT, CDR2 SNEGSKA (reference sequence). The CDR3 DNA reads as TGCAGCTCCTTCTCCTACAATGAGCAGTTCTTC. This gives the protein CSSFSYNEQFF.

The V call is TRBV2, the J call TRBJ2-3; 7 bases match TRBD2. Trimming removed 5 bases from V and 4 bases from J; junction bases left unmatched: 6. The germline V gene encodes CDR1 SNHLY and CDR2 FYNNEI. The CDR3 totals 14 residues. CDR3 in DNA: TGTGCCAGCAGTTGGGGGGGGGTGCCAGATACGCAGTATTTT. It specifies CASSWGGVPDTQYF.

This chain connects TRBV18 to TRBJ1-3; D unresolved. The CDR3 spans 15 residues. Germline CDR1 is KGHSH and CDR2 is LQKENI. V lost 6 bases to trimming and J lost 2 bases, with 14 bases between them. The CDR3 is CASSPRAQPGNTIYF. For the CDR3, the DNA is TGTGCCAGCTCCCCCCGGGCCCAACCTGGAAACACCATATATTTT.

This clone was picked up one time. CDR3 in amino acids: CASSLAPEGPEAFF. CDR3 in DNA: TGTGCCAGCAGCTTAGCCCCGGAGGGTCCTGAAGCTTTCTTT. This sequence joins TRBV7-2 and TRBJ1-1, with D unclear. The V and J ends lost 0 bases and 6 bases respectively, with 11 bases between them. This CDR3 is built from 14 residues. CDR1 is SGHTA, CDR2 FQGNSA, per germline.

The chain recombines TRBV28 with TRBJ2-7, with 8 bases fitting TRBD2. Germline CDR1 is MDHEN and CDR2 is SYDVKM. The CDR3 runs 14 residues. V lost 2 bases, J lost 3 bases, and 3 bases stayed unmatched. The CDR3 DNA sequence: TGTGCCAGCAGTTTAGGGGGGACTAGCTACGAGCAGTACTTC. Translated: CASSLGGTSYEQYF.

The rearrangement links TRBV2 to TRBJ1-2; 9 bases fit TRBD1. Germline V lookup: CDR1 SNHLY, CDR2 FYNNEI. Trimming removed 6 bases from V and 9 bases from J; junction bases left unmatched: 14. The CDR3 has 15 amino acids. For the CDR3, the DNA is TGTGCCAGCAGCCCGAGACCGGGACAGGGTGGGAGCTACACCTTC. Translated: CASSPRPGQGGSYTF.

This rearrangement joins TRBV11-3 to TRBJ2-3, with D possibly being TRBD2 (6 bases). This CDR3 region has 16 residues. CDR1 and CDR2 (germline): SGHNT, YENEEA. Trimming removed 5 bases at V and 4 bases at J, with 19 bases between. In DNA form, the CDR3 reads TGTGCCAGCAGCGCCGTCGGGGGTAGAGGGTCAGATACGCAGTATTTT. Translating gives CASSAVGGRGSDTQYF.

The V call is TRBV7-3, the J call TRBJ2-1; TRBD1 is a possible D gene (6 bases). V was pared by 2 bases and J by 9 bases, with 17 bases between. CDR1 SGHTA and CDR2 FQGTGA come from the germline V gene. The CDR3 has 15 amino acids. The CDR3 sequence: CASSLDRRAGAEQFF. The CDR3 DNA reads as TGTGCCAGCAGCTTAGATCGACGGGCAGGGGCTGAGCAGTTCTTC.

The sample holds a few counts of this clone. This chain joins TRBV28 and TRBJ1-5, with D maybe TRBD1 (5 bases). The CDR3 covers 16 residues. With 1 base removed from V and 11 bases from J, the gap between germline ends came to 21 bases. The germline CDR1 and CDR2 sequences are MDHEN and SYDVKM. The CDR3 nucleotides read TGTGCCAGCAGTTTATTGGGGGAACAGAGGTACGGGTCCCAGCATTTT. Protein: CASSLLGEQRYGSQHF.

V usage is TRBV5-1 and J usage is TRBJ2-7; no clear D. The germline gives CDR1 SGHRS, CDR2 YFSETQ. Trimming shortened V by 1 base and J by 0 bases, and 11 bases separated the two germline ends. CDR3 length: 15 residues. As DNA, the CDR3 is TGCGCCAGCAGCTTGATCGGTTTACCCTCCTACGAGCAGTACTTC. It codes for CASSLIGLPSYEQYF.